This TCR beta chain comes out of a study of blood T cell repertoires in COVID-19. The wider study: Samples representing acute and convalescent COVID-19 were sourced from the United States, Italy and Spain.

Trimming took off 1 base at V and 4 bases at J, with 10 bases between the two ends. The CDR3 consists of 14 residues. Looked up from germline, CDR1 is SGHRS and CDR2 is YFSETQ. The authors' processing: Reference gene primer amplification gave nucleated cell count estimates. Sequenced by immunoSEQ multiplex PCR; TCRdb stores in-frame clones only, minus some. That table gives V, J and clone size, and the DNA gave D and trimming. Among 100,000 or so clones, roughly 86% were seen once, and the ten largest hold 2.5% to 3.5%. The chain recombines TRBV5-1 with TRBJ2-3; weak D call: TRBD1 (6 bases). The TCR sequence derives from a man aged 50-60 years with active or convalescent COVID-19. Sequenced: peripheral blood. CDR3 sequence reads: CASSLSGVPDTQYF. The DNA of the CDR3 is TGCGCCAGCAGCTTGTCAGGGGTCCCAGATACGCAGTATTTT.